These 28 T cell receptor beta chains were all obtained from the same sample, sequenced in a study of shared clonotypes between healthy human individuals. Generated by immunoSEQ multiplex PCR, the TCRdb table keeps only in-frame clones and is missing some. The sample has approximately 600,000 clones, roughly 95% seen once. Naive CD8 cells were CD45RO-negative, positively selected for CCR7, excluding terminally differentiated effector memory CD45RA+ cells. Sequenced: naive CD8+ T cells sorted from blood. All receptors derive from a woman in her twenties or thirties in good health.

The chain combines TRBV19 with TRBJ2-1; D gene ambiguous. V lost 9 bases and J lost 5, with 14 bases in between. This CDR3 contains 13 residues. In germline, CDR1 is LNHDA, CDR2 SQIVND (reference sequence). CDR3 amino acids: CASVDVRNNEQFF. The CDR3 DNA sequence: TGTGCCAGCGTGGACGTAAGGAACAATGAGCAGTTCTTC.

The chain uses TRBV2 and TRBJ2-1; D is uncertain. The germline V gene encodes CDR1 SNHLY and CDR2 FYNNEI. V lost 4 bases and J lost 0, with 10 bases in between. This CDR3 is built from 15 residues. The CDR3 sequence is CASSVRRSSYNEQFF. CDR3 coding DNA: TGTGCCAGCAGTGTGAGGAGAAGCTCCTACAATGAGCAGTTCTTC. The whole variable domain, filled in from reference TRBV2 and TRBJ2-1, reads EPEVTQTPSHQVTQMGQEVILRCVPISNHLYFYWYRQILGQKVEFLVSFYNNEISEKSEIFDDQFSVERPDGSNFTLKIRSTKLEDSAMYFCASSVRRSSYNEQFFGPGTRLTVL.

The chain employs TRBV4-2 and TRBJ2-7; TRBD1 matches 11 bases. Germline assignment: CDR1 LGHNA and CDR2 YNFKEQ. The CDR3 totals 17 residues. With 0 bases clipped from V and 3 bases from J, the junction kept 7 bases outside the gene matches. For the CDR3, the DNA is TGTGCCAGCAGCCAAGATTTTGCAGGGACAGGGGGCTACGAGCAGTACTTC. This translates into CASSQDFAGTGGYEQYF.

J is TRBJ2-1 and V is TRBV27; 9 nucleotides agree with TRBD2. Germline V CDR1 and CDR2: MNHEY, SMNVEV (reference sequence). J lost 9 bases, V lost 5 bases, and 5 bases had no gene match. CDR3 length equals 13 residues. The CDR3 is CASSQGLASEQFF. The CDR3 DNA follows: TGTGCCAGCAGTCAGGGACTAGCTAGTGAGCAGTTCTTC.

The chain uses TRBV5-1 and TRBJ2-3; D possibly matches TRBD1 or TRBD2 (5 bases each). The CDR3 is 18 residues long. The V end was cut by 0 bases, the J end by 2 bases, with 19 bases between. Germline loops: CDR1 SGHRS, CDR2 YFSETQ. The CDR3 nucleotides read TGCGCCAGCAGCTTGGTAGGGACGCGAGACTTGACCACAGATACGCAGTATTTT. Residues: CASSLVGTRDLTTDTQYF.

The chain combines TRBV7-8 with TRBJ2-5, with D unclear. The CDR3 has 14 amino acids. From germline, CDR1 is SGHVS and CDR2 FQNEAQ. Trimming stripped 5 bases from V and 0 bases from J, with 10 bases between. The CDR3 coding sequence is TGTGCCAGCAGCCGAACAGTGTACCAAGAGACCCAGTACTTC. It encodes CASSRTVYQETQYF.

The CDR3 region has the DNA TGTGCCAGCAGGTGGGACACCAGCTCCTACGAGCAGTACTTC. It yields the protein CASRWDTSSYEQYF. This chain joins TRBV6-1 and TRBJ2-7, with a weak D call TRBD1 (6 bases). CDR3 size: 14 residues. From germline, CDR1 is MNHNS and CDR2 SASEGT. Trimming pared 6 bases from V and 0 bases from J, leaving 12 bases between.

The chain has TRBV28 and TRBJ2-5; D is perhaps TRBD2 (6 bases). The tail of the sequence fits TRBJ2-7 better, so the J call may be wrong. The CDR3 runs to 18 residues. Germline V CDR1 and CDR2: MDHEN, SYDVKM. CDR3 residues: CASSSRRTGEQTEYEQYF. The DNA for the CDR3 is TGTGCCAGCAGTTCGCGCCGGACGGGGGAACAGACAGAGTACGAGCAGTACTTC.

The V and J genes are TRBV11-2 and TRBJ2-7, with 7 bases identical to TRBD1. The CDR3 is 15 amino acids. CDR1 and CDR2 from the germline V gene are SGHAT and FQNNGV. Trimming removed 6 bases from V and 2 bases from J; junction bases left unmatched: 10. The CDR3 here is CASSPGQLNPYEQYF. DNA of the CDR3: TGTGCCAGCAGTCCGGGACAGCTCAATCCCTACGAGCAGTACTTC. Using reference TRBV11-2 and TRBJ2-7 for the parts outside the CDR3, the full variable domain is EAGVAQSPRYKIIEKRQSVAFWCNPISGHATLYWYQQILGQGPKLLIQFQNNGVVDDSQLPKDRFSAERLKGVDSTLKIQPAKLEDSAVYLCASSPGQLNPYEQYFGPGTRLTVT.

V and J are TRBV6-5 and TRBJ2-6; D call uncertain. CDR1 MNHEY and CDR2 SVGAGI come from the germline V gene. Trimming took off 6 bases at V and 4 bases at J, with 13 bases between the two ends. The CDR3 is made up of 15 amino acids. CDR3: CASRSLGEGANVLTF. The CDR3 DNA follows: TGTGCCAGCAGATCCCTAGGTGAAGGGGCCAACGTCCTGACTTTC.

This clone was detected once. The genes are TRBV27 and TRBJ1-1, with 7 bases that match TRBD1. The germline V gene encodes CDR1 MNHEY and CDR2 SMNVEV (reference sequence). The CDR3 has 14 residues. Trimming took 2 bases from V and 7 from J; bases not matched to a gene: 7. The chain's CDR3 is CASSLVGGRGEAFF. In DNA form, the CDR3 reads TGTGCCAGCAGTTTAGTAGGGGGCAGGGGTGAAGCTTTCTTT.

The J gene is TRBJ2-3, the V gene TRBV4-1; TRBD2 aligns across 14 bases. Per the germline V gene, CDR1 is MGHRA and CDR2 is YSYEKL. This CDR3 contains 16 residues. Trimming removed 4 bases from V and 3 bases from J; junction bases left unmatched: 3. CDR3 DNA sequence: TGCGCCAGCAGCCCGGGACTAGCGGGAGATACAGATACGCAGTATTTT. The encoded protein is CASSPGLAGDTDTQYF.

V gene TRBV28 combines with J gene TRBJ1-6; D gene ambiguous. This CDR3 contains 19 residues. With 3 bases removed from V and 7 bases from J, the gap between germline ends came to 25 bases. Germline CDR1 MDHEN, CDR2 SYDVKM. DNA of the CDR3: TGTGCCAGCAGTTTGATCAGGATTAGACTGTTGAATAACAATTCACCCCTCCACTTT. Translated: CASSLIRIRLLNNNSPLHF.

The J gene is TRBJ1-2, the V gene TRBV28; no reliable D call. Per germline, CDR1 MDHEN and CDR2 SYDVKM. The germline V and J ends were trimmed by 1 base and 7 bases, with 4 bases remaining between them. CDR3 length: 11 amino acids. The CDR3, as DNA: TGTGCCAGCAGTTTATTTTTTGGCTACACCTTC. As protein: CASSLFFGYTF.

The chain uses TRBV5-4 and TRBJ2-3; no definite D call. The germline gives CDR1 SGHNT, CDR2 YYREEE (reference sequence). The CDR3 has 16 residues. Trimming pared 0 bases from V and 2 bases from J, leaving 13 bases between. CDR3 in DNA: TGTGCCAGCAGCTTGGGAGGCCGGAGATACACAGATACGCAGTATTTT. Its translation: CASSLGGRRYTDTQYF. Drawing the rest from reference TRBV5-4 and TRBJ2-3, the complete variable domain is ETGVTQSPTHLIKTRGQQVTLRCSSQSGHNTVSWYQQALGQGPQFIFQYYREEENGRGNFPPRFSGLQFPNYSSELNVNALELDDSALYLCASSLGGRRYTDTQYFGPGTRLTVL.

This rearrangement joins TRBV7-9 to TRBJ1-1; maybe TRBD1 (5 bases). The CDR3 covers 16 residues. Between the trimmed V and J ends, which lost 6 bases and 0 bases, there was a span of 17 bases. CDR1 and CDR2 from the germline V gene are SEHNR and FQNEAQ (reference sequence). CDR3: CASSPEGVSMNTEAFF. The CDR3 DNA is TGTGCCAGCAGTCCAGAAGGGGTAAGCATGAACACTGAAGCTTTCTTT.

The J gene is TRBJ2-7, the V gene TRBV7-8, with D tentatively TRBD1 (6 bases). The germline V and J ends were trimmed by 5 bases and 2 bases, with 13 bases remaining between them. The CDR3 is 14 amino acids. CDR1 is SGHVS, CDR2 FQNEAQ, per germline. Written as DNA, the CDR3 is TGTGCCAGCAGCCCACTGACAGGTCCCTACGAGCAGTACTTC. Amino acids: CASSPLTGPYEQYF. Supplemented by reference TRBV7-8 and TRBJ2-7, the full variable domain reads GAGVSQSPRYKVAKRGQDVALRCDPISGHVSLFWYQQALGQGPEFLTYFQNEAQLDKSGLPSDRFFAERPEGSVSTLKIQRTQQEDSAVYLCASSPLTGPYEQYFGPGTRLTVT.

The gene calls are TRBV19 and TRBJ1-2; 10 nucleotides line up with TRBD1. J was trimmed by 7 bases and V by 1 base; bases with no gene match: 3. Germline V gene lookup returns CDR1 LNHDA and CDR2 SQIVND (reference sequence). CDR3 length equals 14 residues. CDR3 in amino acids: CASSIAGTGAGYTF. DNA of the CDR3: TGTGCCAGTAGTATAGCCGGGACAGGGGCTGGCTACACCTTC.

CDR3 DNA sequence: TGTGCCAGCAGCGAGGAGGCGGGAGGGCCGGGGGAGACCCAGTACTTC. It specifies CASSEEAGGPGETQYF. The chain recombines TRBV9 with TRBJ2-5; 9 bases are shared with TRBD2. V dropped 3 bases and J dropped 5; count of bases not matched to a gene: 11. CDR1 is SGDLS and CDR2 is YYNGEE in the germline V gene. The CDR3 consists of 16 residues.

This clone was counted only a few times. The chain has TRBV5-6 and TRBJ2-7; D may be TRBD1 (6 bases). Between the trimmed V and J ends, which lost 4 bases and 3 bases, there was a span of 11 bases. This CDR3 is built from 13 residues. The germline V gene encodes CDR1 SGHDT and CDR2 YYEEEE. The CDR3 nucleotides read TGTGCCAGCAGCACGACAGGTCGCTACGAGCAGTACTTC. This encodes CASSTTGRYEQYF.

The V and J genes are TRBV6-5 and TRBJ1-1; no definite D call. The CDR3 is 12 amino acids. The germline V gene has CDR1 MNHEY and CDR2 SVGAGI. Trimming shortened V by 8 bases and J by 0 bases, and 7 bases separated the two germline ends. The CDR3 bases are TGTGCCAGCCAGGACCTGAACACTGAAGCTTTCTTT. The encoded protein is CASQDLNTEAFF.

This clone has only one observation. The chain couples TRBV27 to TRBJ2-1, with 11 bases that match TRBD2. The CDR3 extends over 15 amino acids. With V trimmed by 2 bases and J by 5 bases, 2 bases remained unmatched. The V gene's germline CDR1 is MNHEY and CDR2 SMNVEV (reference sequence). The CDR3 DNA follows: TGTGCCAGCAGTTTACAACTAGCGGGAGACAATGAGCAGTTCTTC. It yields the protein CASSLQLAGDNEQFF.

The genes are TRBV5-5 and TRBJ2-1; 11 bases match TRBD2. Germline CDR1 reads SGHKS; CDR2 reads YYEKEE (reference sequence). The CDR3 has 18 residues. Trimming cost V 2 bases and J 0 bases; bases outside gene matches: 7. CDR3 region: CASSFGTSGIVSYNEQFF. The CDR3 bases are TGTGCCAGCAGCTTCGGGACTAGCGGAATCGTCTCCTACAATGAGCAGTTCTTC.

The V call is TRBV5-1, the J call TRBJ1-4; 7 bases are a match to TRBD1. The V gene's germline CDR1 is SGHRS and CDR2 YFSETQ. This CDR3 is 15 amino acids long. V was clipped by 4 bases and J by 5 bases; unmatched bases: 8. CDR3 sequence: CASSVPTGWNEKLFF. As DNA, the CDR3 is TGCGCCAGCAGCGTCCCGACAGGGTGGAATGAAAAACTGTTTTTT.

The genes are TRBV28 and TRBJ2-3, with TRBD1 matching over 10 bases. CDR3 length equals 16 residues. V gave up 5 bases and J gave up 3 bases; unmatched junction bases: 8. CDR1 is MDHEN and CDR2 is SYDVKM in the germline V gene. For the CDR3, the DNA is TGTGCCAGCAGTATAGAGACAGGGGGCCTGACAGATACGCAGTATTTT. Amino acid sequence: CASSIETGGLTDTQYF.

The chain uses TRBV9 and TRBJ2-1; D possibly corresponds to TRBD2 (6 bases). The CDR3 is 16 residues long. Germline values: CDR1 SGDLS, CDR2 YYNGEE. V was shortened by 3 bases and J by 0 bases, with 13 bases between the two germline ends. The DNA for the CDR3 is TGTGCCAGCAGCGAAGGAGGGGACCCCTCCTACAATGAGCAGTTCTTC. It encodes CASSEGGDPSYNEQFF. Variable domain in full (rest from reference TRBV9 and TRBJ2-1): DSGVTQTPKHLITATGQRVTLRCSPRSGDLSVYWYQQSLDQGLQFLIQYYNGEERAKGNILERFSAQQFPDLHSELNLSSLELGDSALYFCASSEGGDPSYNEQFFGPGTRLTVL.

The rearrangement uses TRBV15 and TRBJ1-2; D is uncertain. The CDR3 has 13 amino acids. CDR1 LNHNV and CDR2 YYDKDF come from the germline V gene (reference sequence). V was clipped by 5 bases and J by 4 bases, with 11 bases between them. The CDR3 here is CATSDRAVYGYTF. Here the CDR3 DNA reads TGTGCCACCAGCGACCGGGCAGTCTATGGCTACACCTTC.

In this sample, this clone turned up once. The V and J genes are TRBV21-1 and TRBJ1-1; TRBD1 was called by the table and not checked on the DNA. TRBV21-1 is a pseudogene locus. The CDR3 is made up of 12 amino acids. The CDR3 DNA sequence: TGTGCCCCCAGGTGGCAGAACACTGAAGCTTTCTTT. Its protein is CAPRWQNTEAFF.